This entry concerns a single TCR beta chain. The trim removed 3 bases at V and 4 bases at J, leaving 3 bases unmatched. The germline CDR1 and CDR2 sequences are SGDLS and YYNGEE. CDR3 length: 13 amino acids. This record belongs to a study of blood T cell repertoires in COVID-19. Study-wide context: Acute-phase and convalescent COVID-19 samples originated in the United States, Italy and Spain.

The assay was immunoSEQ multiplex PCR, and TCRdb's table has in-frame clones only and misses some. The repertoire holds about 170,000 clones, with more than 65% as singletons. The source material was PBMCs or T cells enriched from blood (not recorded which). The chain recombines TRBV9 with TRBJ1-1; TRBD1 agrees at 7 bases. The sequence derives from a man aged 50 or older who had recovered from COVID-19. The CDR3 region is CASSGGGSTEAFF. The CDR3 DNA sequence: TGTGCCAGCAGCGGAGGGGGCAGCACTGAAGCTTTCTTT.